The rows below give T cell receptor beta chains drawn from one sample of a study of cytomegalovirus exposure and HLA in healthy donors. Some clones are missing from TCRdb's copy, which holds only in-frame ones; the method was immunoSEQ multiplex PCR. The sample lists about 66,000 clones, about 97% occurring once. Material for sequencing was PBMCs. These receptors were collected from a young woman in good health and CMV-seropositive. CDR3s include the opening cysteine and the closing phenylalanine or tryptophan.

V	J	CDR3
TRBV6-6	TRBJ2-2	CASSYWGTGASGELFF
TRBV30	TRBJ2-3	CAWGLAGGDTQYF
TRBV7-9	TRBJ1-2	CASSFPGDYGYTF
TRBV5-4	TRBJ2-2	CASSSEGGRAGELFF
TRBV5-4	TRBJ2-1	CASSSDRADEQFF
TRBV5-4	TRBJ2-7	CASSLWQGHEQYF
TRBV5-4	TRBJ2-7	CASSGDRGFYEQYF
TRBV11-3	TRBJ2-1	CASSFEGESYNEQFF
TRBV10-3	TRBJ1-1	CAISKGQFNTEAFF
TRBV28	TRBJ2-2	CASGPGTGRLDANTGELFF
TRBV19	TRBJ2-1	CATARGVAGNNEQFF
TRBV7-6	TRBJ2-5	CASSPPAGGQETQYF
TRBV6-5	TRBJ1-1	CASSQPFEGTEAFF
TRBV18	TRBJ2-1	CASSPPVESRWNNEQFF
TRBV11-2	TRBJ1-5	CASSSSGHSNQPQHF
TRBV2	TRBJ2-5	CASSDSGLQETQYF